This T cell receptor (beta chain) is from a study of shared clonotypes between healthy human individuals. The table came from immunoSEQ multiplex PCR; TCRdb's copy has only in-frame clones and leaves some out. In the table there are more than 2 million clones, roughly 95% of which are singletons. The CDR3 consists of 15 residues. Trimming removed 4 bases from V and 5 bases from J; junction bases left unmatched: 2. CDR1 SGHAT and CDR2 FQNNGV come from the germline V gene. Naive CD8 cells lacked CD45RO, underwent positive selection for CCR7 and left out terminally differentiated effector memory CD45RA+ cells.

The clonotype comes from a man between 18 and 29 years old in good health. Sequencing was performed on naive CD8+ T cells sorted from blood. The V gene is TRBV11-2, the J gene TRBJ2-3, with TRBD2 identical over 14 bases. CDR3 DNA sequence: TGTGCCAGCAGCTCGACTAGCGGGGGGGTAGATACGCAGTATTTT. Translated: CASSSTSGGVDTQYF.